A selection of T cell receptor beta chains follows, all from one sample in a study of technical replicates of blood from several donors. Measured with immunoSEQ multiplex PCR; TCRdb has only the in-frame clones, and not every one. The sample lists approximately 89,000 clones; around 94% were seen once. Sequenced sample: T cells isolated from PBMCs. These receptors were taken from a human donor in good health. The CDR3 runs from the conserved cysteine through the conserved F or W. The order of the fields is clone size, D gene, CDR3 length, J gene, V gene, CDR3 DNA, CDR3 protein. The D gene is left open where the match is weak. Clone size is stated in some rows and not others, as once, few, many or a class when expanded.

NA	TRBD2	14	TRBJ2-1	TRBV5-1	TGCGCCAGCTCCCGCACATCGGGGGGAAATGAGCAGTTCTTC	CASSRTSGGNEQFF
NA	TRBD1	14	TRBJ2-7	TRBV18	TGTGCCAGCTCACCAGGACAGGGCGCCTACGAGCAGTACTTC	CASSPGQGAYEQYF
NA	TRBD1	13	TRBJ1-1	TRBV15	TGTGCCACCAGCAGAACAGGGGGCTCTGAAGCTTTCTTT	CATSRTGGSEAFF
once	TRBD1	13	TRBJ1-2	TRBV7-3	TGTGCCAGCAGCTTGGACAGGGGCTTTGTTTACACCTTC	CASSLDRGFVYTF
NA	NA	13	TRBJ1-1	TRBV25-1	TGTGCCAGCGGCGTAGGGGGGGGCACTGAAGCTTTCTTT	CASGVGGGTEAFF
NA	NA	13	TRBJ2-1	TRBV7-2	TGTGCCAGCAGCTTAGAGACGGGTCGGGAGCAGTTCTTC	CASSLETGREQFF
NA	TRBD1	14	TRBJ2-7	TRBV30	TGTGCCTGGGGACCGGGACAGGCTTACTACGAGCAGTACTTC	CAWGPGQAYYEQYF
NA	NA	15	TRBJ1-2	TRBV7-9	TGTGCCAGCAGCTTAGATATTGGACTTCCGGGCGGCTACACCTTC	CASSLDIGLPGGYTF
once	NA	12	TRBJ2-7	TRBV30	TGTGCCTGGAGCGCCGCTAGCTACGAGCAGTACTTC	CAWSAASYEQYF
NA	NA	17	TRBJ1-2	TRBV19	TGTGCCAGTAGTATCGCTCGAATGACAGTGGCCAGCTATGGCTACACCTTC	CASSIARMTVASYGYTF
NA	TRBD2	14	TRBJ2-1	TRBV6-5	TGTGCCAGCAGCCCCCTAGCGGGAGACGCTGAGCAGTTCTTC	CASSPLAGDAEQFF
once	NA	12	TRBJ2-3	TRBV27	TGTGCCACCTATTCTTACCCAGATACGCAGTATTTT	CATYSYPDTQYF
NA	NA	13	TRBJ1-1	TRBV30	TGTGCCTGGTCACGGTCCTTGAACACTGAAGCTTTCTTT	CAWSRSLNTEAFF
NA	NA	12	TRBJ2-7	TRBV10-1	TGCGCCAGCAGTGAGTCGGGGCGGGGGCAGTACTTC	CASSESGRGQYF
NA	NA	14	TRBJ2-1	TRBV6-5	TGTGCCAGCAGTTTAGCGGTACTATACAATGAGCAGTTCTTC	CASSLAVLYNEQFF
NA	NA	14	TRBJ1-1	TRBV5-1	TGCGCCAGCAGCCCTAGTCAGGGTAAGACTGAAGCTTTCTTT	CASSPSQGKTEAFF
NA	NA	13	TRBJ2-7	TRBV7-9	TGTGCCAGCAACTATGCCAGGGTGGACGAGCAGTACTTC	CASNYARVDEQYF
NA	NA	12	TRBJ2-7	TRBV11-2	TGTGCCAGCAGCTTAGCGGGAGTCGAGCAGTACTTC	CASSLAGVEQYF
NA	NA	14	TRBJ2-3	TRBV19	TGTGCCAGTAGTATAGGACAGGGCACAGATACGCAGTATTTT	CASSIGQGTDTQYF
once	TRBD1	12	TRBJ1-2	TRBV6-1	TGTGCCAGCAGGGGACAGGGGGTTGGCTACACCTTC	CASRGQGVGYTF
NA	NA	15	TRBJ2-1	TRBV5-1	TGCGCCAGCAGCCCGATGACTAGTATCCACAATGAGCAGTTCTTC	CASSPMTSIHNEQFF
NA	TRBD2	15	TRBJ2-7	TRBV7-7	TGTGCCAGCAGCTTAGACGCTAGCGGGGGGACCGAGCAGTACTTC	CASSLDASGGTEQYF
NA	NA	15	TRBJ2-3	TRBV25-1	TGTGCCAGCAGTGAAAGGGCCCACGAGGGAGATACGCAGTATTTT	CASSERAHEGDTQYF
NA	NA	13	TRBJ2-5	TRBV19	TGTGCCAGTAGTACGGTTCCCGGTGAGACCCAGTACTTC	CASSTVPGETQYF
once	NA	14	TRBJ1-5	TRBV27	TGTGCCAGTTGGGGGCGCGAGAGCAATCAGCCCCAGCATTTT	CASWGRESNQPQHF